This passage covers 27 T cell receptor beta chains from one sample sequenced in a study of early T cells in non-severe SARS-CoV-2 infection. TCRdb independently ran MiXCR on the 5' RACE reads; one entry per CDR3 protein. The sample holds 70,000 or so distinct CDR3 sequences, 9.5% to 15% seen once. The sample comprised whole blood. These receptors were obtained from an adult who was a healthcare worker with PCR-confirmed SARS-CoV-2 infection or an uninfected control (not recorded which).

This clonotype has more than one count but fewer than ten. This rearrangement joins TRBV27 to TRBJ1-2; TRBD1 is a possible D gene (5 bases). CDR1 is MNHEY, CDR2 SMNVEV, per germline (reference sequence). Trimming took off 0 bases at V and 2 bases at J, with 16 bases between the two ends. This CDR3 comprises 17 residues. CDR3 in DNA: TGTGCCAGCAGTTTATCGGGCAGGAAAGACAGAAACTATGGCTACACCTTC. Its protein product is CASSLSGRKDRNYGYTF.

This clonotype was observed at least ten times. The rearrangement joins TRBV20-1 to TRBJ2-1; 14 nucleotides match TRBD2. The germline CDR1 and CDR2 sequences are DFQATT and SNEGSKA (reference sequence). V shed 6 bases, J shed 4 bases, and the junction held 5 bases outside the gene matches. This CDR3 region has 15 residues. The CDR3 DNA is TGCAGTGCCCCTAGGACTAGCGGGGGGTACAATGAGCAGTTCTTC. This encodes CSAPRTSGGYNEQFF.

The chain has TRBV7-9 and TRBJ1-1; 7 bases match TRBD1. Germline CDR1 SEHNR, CDR2 FQNEAQ (reference sequence). CDR3 length equals 14 residues. V was clipped by 5 bases and J by 2 bases; unmatched bases: 5. The CDR3 protein is CASSPGQFNTEAFF. DNA for the CDR3: TGTGCCAGCAGCCCGGGACAGTTCAACACTGAAGCTTTCTTT.

This clonotype appeared a few times. The chain links TRBV20-1 to TRBJ2-3; D call uncertain. The CDR3 loop spans 13 amino acids. Germline-derived CDR1 and CDR2 are DFQATT and SNEGSKA (reference sequence). Trimming took 3 bases from V and 1 from J, leaving 8 bases between them. This CDR3 is CSARWTRTDTQYF. CDR3 in DNA: TGCAGTGCTAGGTGGACCCGCACAGATACGCAGTATTTT.

This clonotype was picked up a small number of times. The chain joins TRBV14 to TRBJ2-7, with D tentatively TRBD1 or TRBD2 (5 bases each). CDR3 length: 13 residues. Trimming took off 5 bases at V and 0 bases at J, with 8 bases between the two ends. Germline V lookup: CDR1 SGHDN, CDR2 FVKESK. CDR3 sequence reads: CASSWGSSYEQYF. DNA for the CDR3: TGTGCCAGCAGCTGGGGGAGCTCCTACGAGCAGTACTTC. The complete variable domain, with remaining parts taken from reference TRBV14 and TRBJ2-7, reads EAGVTQFPSHSVIEKGQTVTLRCDPISGHDNLYWYRRVMGKEIKFLLHFVKESKQDESGMPNNRFLAERTGGTYSTLKVQPAELEDSGVYFCASSWGSSYEQYFGPGTRLTVT.

The table lists this clonotype with many counts. This rearrangement joins TRBV2 to TRBJ1-1; a possible D gene is TRBD1 (5 bases). This CDR3 has 15 residues. V was trimmed by 7 bases and J by 5 bases, leaving 20 bases between them. Germline V gene data show CDR1 as SNHLY and CDR2 as FYNNEI. The CDR3 nucleotides are TGTGCCAGCAAAGCACTTCAGGGTGGGGGAACTGAAGCTTTCTTT. This sequence encodes CASKALQGGGTEAFF.

This clonotype was seen only a few times. In nucleotides, the CDR3 is TGTGCCAGCAGTTTGGGGGGGCGCAGATTCACTGAAGCTTTCTTT. It encodes CASSLGGRRFTEAFF. The chain uses TRBV12-3 or TRBV12-4 and TRBJ1-1, with TRBD1 as a possible D gene (6 bases). The CDR3 spans 15 residues. With 3 bases removed from V and 4 bases from J, the gap between germline ends came to 15 bases.

Ten or more counts support this clonotype. The chain joins TRBV12-3 or TRBV12-4 to TRBJ1-6; D not resolved. The CDR3 is made up of 14 amino acids. Deletions cut 2 bases from V and 4 bases from J, with 6 bases between. This chain's CDR3 is CASSLWGYNSPLHF. The CDR3 coding sequence is TGTGCCAGCAGTTTATGGGGATATAATTCACCCCTCCACTTT.

This clonotype appeared many times. The DNA of the CDR3 is TGTGCCAGTAGTATAGGCTACGGGGGGCACCAAGAGACCCAGTACTTC. Protein sequence: CASSIGYGGHQETQYF. This chain uses TRBV19 with TRBJ2-5, with TRBD2 as a possible D gene (7 bases). The CDR3 runs to 16 residues. The germline V gene has CDR1 LNHDA and CDR2 SQIVND (reference sequence). Trimming removed 1 base at V and 0 bases at J, with 12 bases between.

The chain is built from TRBV6-1 and TRBJ1-1, with 8 bases fitting TRBD1. Germline V gives CDR1 MNHNS, CDR2 SASEGT. Trimming cost V 5 bases and J 5 bases; bases outside gene matches: 10. CDR3 size: 15 residues. CDR3 in amino acids: CASSSAGTGLTEAFF. In DNA form, the CDR3 reads TGTGCCAGCAGTTCAGCCGGGACAGGATTGACTGAAGCTTTCTTT.

This clonotype was seen ten or more times. This sequence joins TRBV7-2 and TRBJ2-7; no clear D. The germline V gene has CDR1 SGHTA and CDR2 FQGNSA. The CDR3 is 11 amino acids. Trimming took off 3 bases at V and 2 bases at J, with 2 bases between the two ends. The DNA for the CDR3 is TGTGCCAGCAGCTTCACCTACGAGCAGTACTTC. Protein sequence: CASSFTYEQYF.

This chain joins TRBV7-9 and TRBJ1-4; D uncertain. The CDR3 length is 14 residues. Germline V CDR1 and CDR2: SEHNR, FQNEAQ (reference sequence). Trimming removed 4 bases from V and 3 bases from J, with 9 bases in between. Here the CDR3 DNA reads TGTGCCAGCAGCTACAATGCGGCTAATGAAAAACTGTTTTTT. It is translated as CASSYNAANEKLFF.

This clonotype has ten or more counts. The rearrangement joins TRBV29-1 to TRBJ2-5; 8 bases agree with TRBD2. The germline V gene encodes CDR1 SQVTM and CDR2 ANQGSEA. This CDR3 has 12 amino acids. The junction had 5 bases not matched to a gene; V was cut back by 4 bases and J by 7 bases. The CDR3 DNA reads TGCAGCGTTGCGGGGGGACTAGGGACCCAGTACTTC. Protein product: CSVAGGLGTQYF.

The V call is TRBV3-1, the J call TRBJ1-4; D possibly corresponds to TRBD1 (5 bases). The germline V and J ends were trimmed by 1 base and 11 bases, with 20 bases remaining between them. The CDR3 length is 16 residues. Germline CDR1 and CDR2: LGHDT and YNNKEL (reference sequence). The CDR3 DNA follows: TGTGCCAGCAGCCAAGGAACCGGGACCCAAGCCGGGAAACTGTTTTTT. Translating gives CASSQGTGTQAGKLFF.

This clonotype was picked up many times. The chain is built from TRBV7-2 and TRBJ1-6; 9 bases map to TRBD1. This CDR3 contains 14 residues. Germline-derived CDR1 and CDR2 are SGHTA and FQGNSA. V lost 4 bases, J lost 6 bases, and 1 base stayed unmatched. DNA for the CDR3: TGTGCCAGCAGCTCGGACAGGGGTAATTCACCCCTCCACTTT. It translates to CASSSDRGNSPLHF.

DNA of the CDR3: TGCAGTGCTAAGCAGGCGGGGAATCAGCCCCAGCATTTT. It specifies CSAKQAGNQPQHF. The V call is TRBV20-1, the J call TRBJ1-5; D is unresolved. CDR1 is DFQATT and CDR2 is SNEGSKA in the germline V gene (reference sequence). The CDR3 runs to 13 residues. V was clipped by 4 bases and J by 4 bases, with 11 bases between them.

This clonotype was counted only a few times. The chain is built from TRBV7-9 and TRBJ1-1; D is possibly TRBD1 (6 bases). Between the trimmed V and J ends, which lost 3 bases and 7 bases, there was a span of 12 bases. The CDR3 consists of 13 residues. Germline values: CDR1 SEHNR, CDR2 FQNEAQ (reference sequence). CDR3: CASSFGGPDEAFF. The CDR3 nucleotides read TGTGCCAGCAGCTTTGGGGGGCCGGATGAAGCTTTCTTT.

This clonotype was seen a few times. The chain employs TRBV6-2 or TRBV6-3 and TRBJ1-1; D uncertain. The germline V and J ends were trimmed by 0 bases and 2 bases, with 28 bases remaining between them. Germline loops: CDR1 MNHEY, CDR2 SVGEGT. The CDR3 is made up of 21 amino acids. DNA for the CDR3: TGTGCCAGCAGTTACTCGCACGGCCTATACCTGGATTCAACTGTAAACACTGAAGCTTTCTTT. Translated: CASSYSHGLYLDSTVNTEAFF.

This clonotype was seen repeatedly, ten times or more. This chain links TRBV7-6 with TRBJ2-7; unclear D gene. There are 15 residues in the CDR3. The germline V gene has CDR1 SGHVS and CDR2 FNYEAQ. The V end lost 5 bases, the J end lost 2 bases, and 16 bases lay between the germline ends. The DNA of the CDR3 is TGTGCCAGCAGCCCCGAATTGGTGGGGACCTACGAGCAGTACTTC. Its translation is CASSPELVGTYEQYF.

In its sample, this clonotype was seen a few times. This chain uses TRBV27 with TRBJ2-2; no clear D. The germline V and J ends were trimmed by 6 bases and 5 bases, with 16 bases remaining between them. The CDR3 is 15 amino acids. Germline V gene data show CDR1 as MNHEY and CDR2 as SMNVEV (reference sequence). This CDR3 reads CASSMTTLPTGELFF. The CDR3 DNA is TGTGCCAGCAGCATGACAACCTTACCTACCGGGGAGCTGTTTTTT.

This clonotype was observed a few times. This chain joins TRBV6-1 and TRBJ2-7; no definite D call. The CDR3 has 14 residues. Germline CDR1 and CDR2: MNHNS and SASEGT. V was trimmed by 7 bases and J by 0 bases, leaving 13 bases between them. The CDR3, as DNA: TGTGCCAGCACCGCTAGTTGGTTCTCCTACGAGCAGTACTTC. Encoded protein: CASTASWFSYEQYF.

Ten or more counts support this clonotype. The V call is TRBV6-2 or TRBV6-3, the J call TRBJ1-2, with 7 bases matching TRBD1. CDR1 is MNHEY and CDR2 is SVGEGT in the germline V gene. This CDR3 has 13 residues. V shed 5 bases and J 5 bases; nucleotides not matched to a gene: 5. The CDR3, as DNA: TGTGCCAGCAGTGTGGGACAGCCTTATGGCTACACCTTC. This translates into CASSVGQPYGYTF.

There are a few counts of this clonotype. The chain recombines TRBV30 with TRBJ1-1; D may be TRBD1 (5 bases). Germline V gene sequence: CDR1 GTSNPN, CDR2 SVGIG (reference sequence). The CDR3 consists of 10 residues. Trimming shortened V by 5 bases and J by 6 bases, and 7 bases separated the two germline ends. This CDR3 reads CAWLGPEAFF. The CDR3, as DNA: TGTGCCTGGCTGGGGCCTGAAGCTTTCTTT.

The chain has TRBV14 and TRBJ1-1, with D possibly TRBD1 on 6 matching bases. Germline CDR1 and CDR2: SGHDN and FVKESK. CDR3 length equals 13 residues. With 2 bases removed from V and 11 bases from J, the gap between germline ends came to 15 bases. CDR3 in amino acids: CASSQTWGLRAFF. The CDR3 DNA reads as TGTGCCAGCAGCCAAACCTGGGGGCTAAGGGCTTTCTTT. Full variable domain (rest looked up from reference TRBV14 and TRBJ1-1): EAGVTQFPSHSVIEKGQTVTLRCDPISGHDNLYWYRRVMGKEIKFLLHFVKESKQDESGMPNNRFLAERTGGTYSTLKVQPAELEDSGVYFCASSQTWGLRAFFGQGTRLTVV.

The chain uses TRBV5-4 and TRBJ1-1; D not resolved. The CDR3 extends over 14 amino acids. V was clipped by 0 bases and J by 4 bases, with 10 bases between them. The V gene's germline CDR1 is SGHNT and CDR2 YYREEE (reference sequence). Here the CDR3 DNA reads TGTGCCAGCAGCTTGGCCCTTGGGCCCACTGAAGCTTTCTTT. Translated: CASSLALGPTEAFF.

The rearrangement uses TRBV20-1 and TRBJ2-1, with 7 bases that match TRBD2. The length of the CDR3 is 14 residues. Germline V gene sequence: CDR1 DFQATT, CDR2 SNEGSKA (reference sequence). V shed 3 bases and J 7 bases; nucleotides not matched to a gene: 9. The CDR3 coding sequence is TGCAGTGCTAGGGACTGGGGGGGAGTTAATGAGCAGTTCTTC. Protein sequence: CSARDWGGVNEQFF.

The rearrangement uses TRBV30 and TRBJ1-5; 7 nucleotides agree with TRBD1. V lost 1 base and J lost 6; bases outside the gene matches: 9. This CDR3 has 15 residues. The germline CDR1 and CDR2 sequences are GTSNPN and SVGIG (reference sequence). The CDR3 is CAWSEQGWFGQPQHF. In DNA form, the CDR3 reads TGTGCCTGGAGTGAACAGGGGTGGTTTGGTCAGCCCCAGCATTTT. Filled out from reference TRBV30 and TRBJ1-5, the complete variable domain reads SQTIHQWPATLVQPVGSPLSLECTVEGTSNPNLYWYRQAAGRGLQLLFYSVGIGQISSEVPQNLSASRPQDRQFILSSKKLLLSDSGFYLCAWSEQGWFGQPQHFGDGTRLSIL.